A selection of T cell receptor beta chains follows, all from one sample in a study of radiation and T cells in renal cell carcinoma. Produced via immunoSEQ multiplex PCR; TCRdb's table is partial and in-frame only. The repertoire holds about 120,000 clones, with approximately 85% as singletons. The sequences come from blood, collected from a patient whose treatment included radiotherapy and nephrectomy. Receptors originate from a man aged 45-65 years with renal cell carcinoma. CDR3s leave out the opening cysteine and the closing phenylalanine or tryptophan.

j_gene	v_gene	CDR3aa
TRBJ2-5	TRBV5-4	ASSRTGTGDGETQY
TRBJ1-1	TRBV27	ASLGTHTEAF
TRBJ1-1	TRBV11-3	ASSLDGTGRAF
TRBJ2-7	TRBV21-1	ASSKKGEWENGLVVDGEQY
TRBJ1-2	TRBV18	ASSPSQDQGYT
TRBJ2-3	TRBV5-1	ASSLAATKTDTQY
TRBJ1-4	TRBV25-1	ASSDRGLPDGRNEKLF
TRBJ1-2	TRBV6-6	ASSYRGQGVAGYT
TRBJ2-5	TRBV4-1	ASSPAGETQY
TRBJ1-4	TRBV13	ASSLLAVADGTNEKLF
TRBJ2-3	TRBV5-8	ASSLSGGGPDTQY
TRBJ1-2	TRBV6-1	ASNDSGGYGYT
TRBJ2-7	TRBV27	ASSLYYTGAEYEQY
TRBJ1-4	TRBV2	ASSEYRKLF
TRBJ2-5	TRBV15	ATSRGPLAGGETQY
TRBJ1-2	TRBV12-2	ASRLRTNLGERLYGYT
TRBJ2-7	TRBV6-1	ASSAASGGRYEQY
TRBJ2-1	TRBV5-1	ASSFGGDASNEQF
TRBJ2-7	TRBV7-9	ASSPRLDFYEQY
TRBJ2-5	TRBV19	ASRDDYEETQY
TRBJ2-5	TRBV5-4	ASSLFLNRGGKTQY
TRBJ1-1	TRBV10-3	ASSYSEGNTEAF
TRBJ1-5	TRBV18	ASSRDGKEQPQH
TRBJ2-2	TRBV4-1	ASSFPSGGGNTGELF
TRBJ2-7	TRBV2	ASISGLRSYEQY
TRBJ2-2	TRBV4-2	ASSLLFDRVTGELF
TRBJ1-1	TRBV12-5	ASGGSRQGGNTEAF
TRBJ1-5	TRBV10-1	ATGEGGGGNQPQH
TRBJ2-3	TRBV18	ASSPQGARTDTQY
NA	TRBV7-2	ASRFRDRSSYEQY
TRBJ1-5	TRBV6-1	ASSRGINSNQPQH
TRBJ2-7	TRBV5-1	ASSLPEQGASEQY
TRBJ1-2	TRBV28	ASRQGPQNGYT
TRBJ1-1	TRBV7-2	ASSLVRGLTEAF
TRBJ2-1	TRBV5-1	ASSLSDSYNEQF
TRBJ2-1	TRBV7-8	ASSLRRGRLGYNEQF
TRBJ2-3	TRBV4-1	ASSQSHAGSPDTQY
TRBJ2-7	TRBV28	ASSSPGSGRLDEQY
TRBJ2-2	TRBV7-2	ASRRAGANTGELF
TRBJ2-5	TRBV5-4	ASRLSGDQETQY
TRBJ2-7	TRBV30	AWVARGRYEQY
TRBJ2-7	TRBV2	ASRLRLAGGNEQY
TRBJ1-2	TRBV18	ASSPYDVGGPVGYT
TRBJ2-4	TRBV28	ASSLRQGGNIQY
TRBJ2-5	TRBV11-1	ASSLTSAQETQY
TRBJ1-3	TRBV4-3	ASSQESGGHVGNTIY
TRBJ1-6	TRBV30	AWSVPPGPLH
TRBJ2-7	TRBV6-5	ASSYSGVPNIRY
TRBJ1-2	TRBV5-5	ASSPRTLGYGYT
TRBJ2-1	TRBV30	AWSWVGAKGQF
TRBJ1-1	TRBV18	ASSRYTGEAF
TRBJ2-3	TRBV19	ASSTGLAGADTQY